Sequencing of this T cell receptor (beta chain) was carried out in a study of T cell repertoires in cytomegalovirus infection. Worth noting for this clonotype: Its antigen is not known.

TCRdb reanalysed the reads using MiXCR and keeps one entry per CDR3 protein. Among 86,000 or so distinct CDR3 sequences listed, more than 20% were seen once. The CDR3 covers 14 residues. V lost 3 bases to trimming and J lost 3 bases, with 12 bases between them. CDR1 and CDR2 (germline): MDHEN, SYDVKM. The chain recombines TRBV28 with TRBJ2-7, with D possibly TRBD2 on 6 matching bases. The sample here was CD8+ T cells from cultured PBMCs, taken from culture after CMV antigen stimulation. The TCR comes from a human donor in good health (CMV status not recorded). Some clones in this sample may be carry-over from other donors' samples. CDR3 residues: CASSFGGIGYEQYF. The DNA for the CDR3 is TGTGCCAGCAGTTTTGGGGGGATAGGCTACGAGCAGTACTTC.